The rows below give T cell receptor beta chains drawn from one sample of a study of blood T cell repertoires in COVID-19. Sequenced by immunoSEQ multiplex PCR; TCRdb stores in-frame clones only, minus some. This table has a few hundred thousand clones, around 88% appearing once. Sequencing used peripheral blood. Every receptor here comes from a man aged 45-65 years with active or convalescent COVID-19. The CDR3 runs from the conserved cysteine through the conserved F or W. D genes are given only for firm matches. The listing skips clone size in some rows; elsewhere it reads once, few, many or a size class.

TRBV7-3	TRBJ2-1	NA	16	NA	TGTGCCAGCAGCGGCTCGGGTAGCGGTTCCTACAATGAGCAGTTCTTC	CASSGSGSGSYNEQFF
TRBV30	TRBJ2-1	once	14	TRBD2	TGTGCCCGAACTACTAGCGGGAGCGTCGATGAGCAGTTCTTC	CARTTSGSVDEQFF
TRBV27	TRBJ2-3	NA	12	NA	TGTGCCAGCAGTCCCCAGTCAGATACGCAGTATTTT	CASSPQSDTQYF
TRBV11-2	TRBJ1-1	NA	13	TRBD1	TGTGCCAGCAGCCCTGACAGGGGACTTGAAGCTTTCTTT	CASSPDRGLEAFF
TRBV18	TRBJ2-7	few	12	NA	TGTGCCAGCTCGCCGGCACTATACGAGCAGTACTTC	CASSPALYEQYF
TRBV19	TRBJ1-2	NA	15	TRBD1	TGTGCCAGTAGAGTAGGACAGGGTCTCCTCTATGGCTACACCTTC	CASRVGQGLLYGYTF
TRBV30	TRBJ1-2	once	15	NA	TGTGCCTGGAGTGTACTAAAGGTCCCTAACTATGGCTACACCTTC	CAWSVLKVPNYGYTF
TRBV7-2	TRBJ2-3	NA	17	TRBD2	TGTGCCAGCAGCTCCGCCCAGGCGGGGGGGCCGATAGATACGCAGTATTTT	CASSSAQAGGPIDTQYF
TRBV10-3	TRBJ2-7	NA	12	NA	TGTGCCATCAGTGAGCCGGGCTACGAGCAGTACTTC	CAISEPGYEQYF
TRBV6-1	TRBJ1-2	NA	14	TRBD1	TGTGCCAGCAGTGATCAGGGGGCGAGGCATGGCTACACCTTC	CASSDQGARHGYTF
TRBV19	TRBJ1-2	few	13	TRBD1	TGTGCCAGTAGTATAGATAGGACAGGCGGCTACACCTTC	CASSIDRTGGYTF
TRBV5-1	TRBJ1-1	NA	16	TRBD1	TGCGCCAGCAGCAATCCTTGGACAGGGCGGAACACTGAAGCTTTCTTT	CASSNPWTGRNTEAFF
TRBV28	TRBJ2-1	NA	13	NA	TGTGCCAGCCTTGGGGGCTTCTACAATGAGCAGTTCTTC	CASLGGFYNEQFF
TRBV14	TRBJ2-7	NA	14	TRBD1	TGTGCCAGCAGCCAGACAGGGAAAGGGGACGAGCAGTACTTC	CASSQTGKGDEQYF
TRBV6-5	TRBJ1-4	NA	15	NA	TGTGCCAGCAGGTCCACCCCAGGGCTGAAGGAAAAACTGTTTTTT	CASRSTPGLKEKLFF
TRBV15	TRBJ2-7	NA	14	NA	TGTGCCACCAGCAGAGAGAACGGGGCCTACGAGCAGTACTTC	CATSRENGAYEQYF
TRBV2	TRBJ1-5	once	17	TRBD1	TGTGCCAGCTTGTCGGGGACAGGGGTTTTGGGCAATCAGCCCCAGCATTTT	CASLSGTGVLGNQPQHF
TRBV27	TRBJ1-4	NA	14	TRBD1	TGTGCCAGCAGCATCGGGACAGGGGGGGGAAAACTGTTTTTT	CASSIGTGGGKLFF
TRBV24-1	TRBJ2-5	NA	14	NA	TGTGCCACCAGTGACCGACAGAGCGAAGAGACCCAGTACTTC	CATSDRQSEETQYF
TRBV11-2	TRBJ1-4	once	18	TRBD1	TGTGCCAGCAGCTTAGGTGGACAGGGGCAACGACCTAATGAAAAACTGTTTTTT	CASSLGGQGQRPNEKLFF
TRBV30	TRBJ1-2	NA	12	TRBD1	TGTGCCTGGAGATTTGACAGGGAAGGCTACACCTTC	CAWRFDREGYTF
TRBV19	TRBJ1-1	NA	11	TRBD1	TGTGCCAGTCGAAGGGGGCTAGAAGCTTTCTTT	CASRRGLEAFF
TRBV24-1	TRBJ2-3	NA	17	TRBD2	TGTGCCACCAGCCCGGGACTAGCGGGGGGCCGAGGTGAGGCGCAGTATTTT	CATSPGLAGGRGEAQYF
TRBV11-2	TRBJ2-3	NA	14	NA	TGTGCCAGCAGCTTAGCGTCGACTGTTGATACGCAGTATTTT	CASSLASTVDTQYF
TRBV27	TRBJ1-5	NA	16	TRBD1	TGTGCCAGCAGTTTATTTGGACAGGGAAGCAATCAGCCCCAGCATTTT	CASSLFGQGSNQPQHF
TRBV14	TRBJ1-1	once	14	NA	TGTGCCAGCAGCCAAGATCACGGGGTGACCGAAGCTTTCTTT	CASSQDHGVTEAFF
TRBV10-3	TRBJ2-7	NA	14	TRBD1	TGTGCCATCAGACGACAGGGGGAAGCGTACGAGCAGTACTTC	CAIRRQGEAYEQYF
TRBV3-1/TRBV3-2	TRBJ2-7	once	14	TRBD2	TGTGCCAGCAGCCCCGGGACTACCCCTGGCGAGCAGTACTTC	CASSPGTTPGEQYF
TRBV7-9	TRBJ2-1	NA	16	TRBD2	TGTGCCAGCAGCCCCTTAGCGGGGGGCTCCTACAATGAGCAGTTCTTC	CASSPLAGGSYNEQFF
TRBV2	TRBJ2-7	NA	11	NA	TGTGCCAGCAGTGAAGAGGGGGAGCAGTACTTC	CASSEEGEQYF
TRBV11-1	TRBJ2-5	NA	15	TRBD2	TGTGCCAGCAGCTTTGGGCGGGGGTCCCAAGAGACCCAGTACTTC	CASSFGRGSQETQYF
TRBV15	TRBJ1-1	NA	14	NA	TGTGCCACCAGCACGGGGGTCTACAGCACTGAAGCTTTCTTT	CATSTGVYSTEAFF
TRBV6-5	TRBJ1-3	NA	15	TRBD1	TGTGCCAGCAGCCGAGGGACAGCCCTGGGAAACACCATATATTTT	CASSRGTALGNTIYF
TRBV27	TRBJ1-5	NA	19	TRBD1	TGTGCCAGCAGTTTACACGGCAGGAGGGGGCAGTCTAGCAATCAGCCCCAGCATTTT	CASSLHGRRGQSSNQPQHF
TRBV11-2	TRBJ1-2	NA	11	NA	TGTGCCAGCAGCCGAGGGCAGGTCCACACCTTC	CASSRGQVHTF
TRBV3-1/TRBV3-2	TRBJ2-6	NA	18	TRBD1	TGTGCCAGCAGGCAAGATCGGTCGACAGGGTCCGGGGCCAACGTCCTGACTTTC	CASRQDRSTGSGANVLTF
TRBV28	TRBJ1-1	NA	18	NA	TGTGCCAGCAGTTTTGACAAGCATAGCACCCAGGGGCAGCCTGAAGCTTTCTTT	CASSFDKHSTQGQPEAFF
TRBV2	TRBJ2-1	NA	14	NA	TGTGCCAGCAGTACGGCTAGCTTGTACAATGAGCAGTTCTTC	CASSTASLYNEQFF
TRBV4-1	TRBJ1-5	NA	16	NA	TGCGCCAGCAGCCAAGAAGGGGCAGGGGGCAATCAGCCCCAGCATTTT	CASSQEGAGGNQPQHF
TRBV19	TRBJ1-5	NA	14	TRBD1	TGTGCCAGTAGGGGACAGTCCTTGTTTCAGCCCCAGCATTTT	CASRGQSLFQPQHF
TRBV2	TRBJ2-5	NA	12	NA	TGTGCCAGCAAAGGGGAAGGAGAGACCCAGTACTTC	CASKGEGETQYF
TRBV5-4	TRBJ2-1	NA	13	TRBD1	TGTGCCAGCAGCCCCACAGGGGGCGGTGAGCAGTTCTTC	CASSPTGGGEQFF
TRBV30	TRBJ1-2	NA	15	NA	TGTGCCTGGAGCCGAGGAGCTGGACAAAACTATGGCTACACCTTC	CAWSRGAGQNYGYTF
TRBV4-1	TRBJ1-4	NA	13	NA	TGCGCCAGCAGCCAAGTTGCGGGGGAAAAACTGTTTTTT	CASSQVAGEKLFF
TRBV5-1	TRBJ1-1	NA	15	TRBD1	TGCGCCAGCAGTGACAGGGGAGCAGGGGCCACTGAAGCTTTCTTT	CASSDRGAGATEAFF
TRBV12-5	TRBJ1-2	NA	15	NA	TGTGCTAGTGGTTTGATTGACAGGAGGTACTATGGCTACACCTTC	CASGLIDRRYYGYTF
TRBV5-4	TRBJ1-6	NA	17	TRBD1	TGTGCCAGCAGCCGACCCTTAGACAGGGGGCGACGGTCACCCCTCCACTTT	CASSRPLDRGRRSPLHF
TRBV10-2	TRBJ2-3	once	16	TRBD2	TGCGCCAGCAGTGAGAGCTCTAGCGGACTCACAGATACGCAGTATTTT	CASSESSSGLTDTQYF
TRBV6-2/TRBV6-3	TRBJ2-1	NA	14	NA	TGTGCCAGCAGTCGCTCAGGGGCGTACAATGAGCAGTTCTTC	CASSRSGAYNEQFF